This paragraph covers one T cell receptor beta chain sequence. This clonotype appeared a few times. Its antigen is unknown. The sample holds no much larger clone one base away, and base qualities are not on file. Ficoll-Paque density gradient centrifugation was the method used to isolate PBMCs. V lost 4 bases and J lost 2 bases; the stretch between them is 17 bases long. The germline V gene yields SGHRS for CDR1 and YFSETQ for CDR2. Including cysteine and phenylalanine, the CDR3 has 16 amino acids. Just CDR3 DNA is preserved here, 48 bases in frame from base 1. The sample is drawn from a study of T-cell memory formation after mild COVID-19 (dated by TCRdb to the early 2020s). Turning to the overall study: TCR sequence clusters from the two donors were largely donor specific. Two young, previously healthy adult volunteers made up the cohort, one male and one female. In two donors, T-cell clones that expanded and contracted after mild COVID-19 were tracked by sequencing TCRalpha and TCRbeta repertoires over time. Findings and caveats that apply to the study as a whole: The detection of some responding clones in pre-infection memory suggests that pre-existing cross-reactive memory T cells joined the SARS-CoV-2 response. Clones contracting from day 15 to 85 had balanced CD4/CD8 phenotypes, while a second wave expanding from day 15 to 37 was biased towards CD4+. Contracting CD4+ clones were located mainly in the CM and EM memory subsets, whereas CD8+ clones were found to be enriched in EMRA. Whether the second-wave clones peaking on day 37 were SARS-CoV-2 specific was not confirmed. The study included only a couple of mild cases, and larger cohorts that include severe cases with pre-infection samples were judged to be necessary.

Sequencing was carried out with an Illumina NovaSeq 6000. TCRalpha and TCRbeta cDNA libraries were built by 5'RACE with constant-segment primers, adding sample barcodes and unique molecular identifiers. RNA was extracted from every sample with Trizol reagent. Libraries were amplified in two PCR steps, with a second sample barcode and Illumina TruSeq adapters added in the second step. Libraries were sequenced on an Illumina NovaSeq with 2 x 150 bp paired-end reads. The authors' analysis ran thus. Demultiplexing of reads and collapsing into UMI-guided consensus sequences were performed with migec v1.2.7. Using mixcr v2.1.11, UMI consensuses were aligned to TRA and TRB V and J templates and then assembled into clonotypes. Clonotypes were classified as expanded or contracted when called significant by both edgeR and NoisET, with noise models trained on biological replicates. For edgeR calls, the thresholds were a false discovery rate-adjusted p below 0.01 and a log2 fold-change of 1. As an exploratory analysis of dynamics, max-normalized trajectories of the 1000 most abundant clonotypes were examined by PCA with hierarchical clustering. Separately sequenced CD4+ and CD8+ repertoires were used to assign the CD4 or CD8 phenotype of responding clones. The public reads were reprocessed in TCRdb via fastp at Q25 and MiXCR, keeping in-frame beta chains. Each CDR3 protein appears once, grouped with its most common genes and DNA. These V and J calls are TCRdb output, not the study's own analysis. The sample table contains approximately 350,000 distinct CDR3 sequences; only one count was recorded for approximately 15% of them. Together, the top ten hold about 22% of the sample.

Material for sequencing was PBMCs or a T cell subset sorted from them (not recorded which). Recombination joined TRBV5-1 with TRBJ2-3, with a weak D call of TRBD2 (6 bases match). The clonotype originates from a man younger than 30 who had mild COVID-19 (a few samples of this study predate the infection). The sample titles of this study are shuffled in the database, so cell type and time point are left out; the donor was told from shared clones. The DNA sequence is TGCGCCAGCAGCCCCGGCCCGCGGGGAACCACAGATACGCAGTATTTT. Translated, it gives CASSPGPRGTTDTQYF.